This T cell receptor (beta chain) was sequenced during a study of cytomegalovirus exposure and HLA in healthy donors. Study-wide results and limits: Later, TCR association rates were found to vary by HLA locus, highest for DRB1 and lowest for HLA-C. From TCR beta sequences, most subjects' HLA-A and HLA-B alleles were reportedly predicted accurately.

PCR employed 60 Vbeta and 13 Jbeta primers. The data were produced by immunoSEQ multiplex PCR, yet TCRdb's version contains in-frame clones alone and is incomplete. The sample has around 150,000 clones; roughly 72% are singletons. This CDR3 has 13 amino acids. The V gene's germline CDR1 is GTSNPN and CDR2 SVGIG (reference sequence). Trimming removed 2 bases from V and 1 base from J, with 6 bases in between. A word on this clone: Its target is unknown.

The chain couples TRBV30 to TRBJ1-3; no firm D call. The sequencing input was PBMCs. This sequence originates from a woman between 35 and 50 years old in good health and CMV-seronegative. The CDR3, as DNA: TGTGCCTGGAGTATCGGGTCTGGAAACACCATATATTTT. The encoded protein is CAWSIGSGNTIYF.